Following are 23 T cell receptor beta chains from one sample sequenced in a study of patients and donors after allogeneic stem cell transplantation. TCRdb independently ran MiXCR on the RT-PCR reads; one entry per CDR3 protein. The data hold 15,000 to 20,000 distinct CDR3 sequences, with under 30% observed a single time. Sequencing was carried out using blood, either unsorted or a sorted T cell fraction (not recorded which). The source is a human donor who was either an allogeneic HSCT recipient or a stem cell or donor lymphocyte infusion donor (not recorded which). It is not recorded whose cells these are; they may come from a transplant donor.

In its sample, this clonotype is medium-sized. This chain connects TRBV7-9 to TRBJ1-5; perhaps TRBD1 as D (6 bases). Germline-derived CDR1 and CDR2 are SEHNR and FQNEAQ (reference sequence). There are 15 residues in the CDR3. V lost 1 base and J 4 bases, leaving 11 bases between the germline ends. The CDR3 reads CASSLVGGPNQPQHF. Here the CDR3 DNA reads TGTGCCAGCAGCTTAGTGGGGGGGCCTAATCAGCCCCAGCATTTT.

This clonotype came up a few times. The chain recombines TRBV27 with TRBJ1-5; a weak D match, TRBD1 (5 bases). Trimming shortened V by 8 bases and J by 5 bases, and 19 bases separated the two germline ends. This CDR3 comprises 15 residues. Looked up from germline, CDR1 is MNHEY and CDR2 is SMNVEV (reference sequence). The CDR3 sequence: CASGPWAGKYQPQHF. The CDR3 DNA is TGTGCCAGCGGACCTTGGGCAGGGAAGTATCAGCCCCAGCATTTT.

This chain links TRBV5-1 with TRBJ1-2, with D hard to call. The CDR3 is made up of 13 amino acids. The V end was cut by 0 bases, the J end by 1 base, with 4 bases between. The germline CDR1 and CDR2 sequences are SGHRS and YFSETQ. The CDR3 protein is CASSLVDNYGYTF. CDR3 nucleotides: TGCGCCAGCAGCTTGGTAGATAACTATGGCTACACCTTC.

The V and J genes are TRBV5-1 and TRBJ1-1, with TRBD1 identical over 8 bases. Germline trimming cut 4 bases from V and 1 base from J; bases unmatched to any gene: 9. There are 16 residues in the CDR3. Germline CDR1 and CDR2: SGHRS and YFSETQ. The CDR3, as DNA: TGCGCCAGCAGCAGCGGACAGGGAATGGCGAACACTGAAGCTTTCTTT. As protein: CASSSGQGMANTEAFF.

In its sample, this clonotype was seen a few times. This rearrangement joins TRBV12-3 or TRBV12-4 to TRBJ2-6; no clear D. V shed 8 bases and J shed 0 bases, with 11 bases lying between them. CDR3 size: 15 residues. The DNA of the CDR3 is TGTGCCAGCGGCCGGTTGTTCTCTGGGGCCAACGTCCTGACTTTC. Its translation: CASGRLFSGANVLTF.

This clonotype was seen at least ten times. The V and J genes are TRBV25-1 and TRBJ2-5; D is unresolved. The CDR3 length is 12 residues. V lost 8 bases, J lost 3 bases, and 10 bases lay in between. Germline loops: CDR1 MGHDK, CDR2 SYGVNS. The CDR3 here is CASSGLEETQYF. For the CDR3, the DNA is TGTGCCAGCTCTGGGCTGGAAGAGACCCAGTACTTC.

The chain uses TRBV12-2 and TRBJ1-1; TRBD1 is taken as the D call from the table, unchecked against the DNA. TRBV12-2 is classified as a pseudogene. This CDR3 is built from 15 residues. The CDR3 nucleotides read TGTGCAAGTCGCTTCCCACAGGGGTTGAACACTGAAGCTTTCTTT. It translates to CASRFPQGLNTEAFF.

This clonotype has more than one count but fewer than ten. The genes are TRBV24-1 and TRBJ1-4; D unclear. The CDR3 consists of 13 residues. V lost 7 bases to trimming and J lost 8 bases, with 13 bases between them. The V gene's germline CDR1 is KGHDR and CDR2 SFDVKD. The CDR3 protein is CATSAGSVEKLFF. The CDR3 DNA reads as TGTGCCACCAGCGCGGGCTCCGTGGAAAAACTGTTTTTT.

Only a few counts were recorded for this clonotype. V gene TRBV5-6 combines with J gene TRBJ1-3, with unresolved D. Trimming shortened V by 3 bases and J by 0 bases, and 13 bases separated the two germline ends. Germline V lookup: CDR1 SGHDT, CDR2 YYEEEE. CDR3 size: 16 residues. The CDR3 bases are TGTGCCAGCAGCTCCTCTCGGAGATTCTCTGGAAACACCATATATTTT. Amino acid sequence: CASSSSRRFSGNTIYF.

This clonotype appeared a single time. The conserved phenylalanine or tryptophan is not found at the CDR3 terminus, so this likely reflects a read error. CDR3 amino acids: CASSLADGNSPLHL. The CDR3 DNA reads as TGCGCCAGCAGCTTGGCGGACGGTAATTCACCCCTCCACTTG. The gene calls are TRBV5-1 and TRBJ1-6; D is unclear. The CDR3 runs to 14 residues. CDR1 and CDR2 (germline): SGHRS, YFSETQ. Trimming left V 0 bases short and J 6 bases short, with 7 bases between.

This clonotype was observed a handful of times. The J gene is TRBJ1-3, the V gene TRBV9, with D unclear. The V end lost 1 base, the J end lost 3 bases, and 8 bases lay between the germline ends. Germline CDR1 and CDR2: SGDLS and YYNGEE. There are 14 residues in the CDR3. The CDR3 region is CASSVRGIGNTIYF. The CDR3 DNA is TGTGCCAGCAGCGTAAGAGGGATTGGAAACACCATATATTTT.

In nucleotides, the CDR3 is TGTGCCAGCAGTTACGATAATTCACCCCTCCACTTT. Encoded protein: CASSYDNSPLHF. This chain joins TRBV6-6 and TRBJ1-6; no clear D gene. The V gene lost 2 bases and the J gene lost 5 bases, with 1 base spanning the gap. CDR1 is MNHNY, CDR2 SVGAGI, per germline (reference sequence). This CDR3 contains 12 residues.

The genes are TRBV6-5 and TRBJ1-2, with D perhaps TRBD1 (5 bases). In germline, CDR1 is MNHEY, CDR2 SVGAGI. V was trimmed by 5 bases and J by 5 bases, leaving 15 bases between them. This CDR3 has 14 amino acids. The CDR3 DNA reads TGTGCCAGCAGTCGGGGCAGAGGGATATATGGCTACACCTTC. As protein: CASSRGRGIYGYTF.

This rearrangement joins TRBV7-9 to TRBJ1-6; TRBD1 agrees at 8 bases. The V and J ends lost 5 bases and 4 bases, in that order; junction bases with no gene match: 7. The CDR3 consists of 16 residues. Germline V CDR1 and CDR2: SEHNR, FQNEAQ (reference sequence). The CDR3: CASSIGQGLYNSPLHF. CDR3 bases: TGTGCCAGCAGCATCGGACAGGGTTTATATAATTCACCCCTCCACTTT.

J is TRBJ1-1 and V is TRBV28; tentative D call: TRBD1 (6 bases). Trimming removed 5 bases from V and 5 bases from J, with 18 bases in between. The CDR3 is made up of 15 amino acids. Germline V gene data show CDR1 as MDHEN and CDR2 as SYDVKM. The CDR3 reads CASSPLGGGWTEAFF. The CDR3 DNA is TGTGCCAGCAGTCCACTAGGCGGGGGCTGGACTGAAGCTTTCTTT.

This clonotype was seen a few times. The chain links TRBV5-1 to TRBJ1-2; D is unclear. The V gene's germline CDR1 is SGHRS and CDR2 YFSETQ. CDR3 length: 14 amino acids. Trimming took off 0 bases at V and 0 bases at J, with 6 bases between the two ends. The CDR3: CASSLAGSNYGYTF. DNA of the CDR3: TGCGCCAGCAGCTTGGCCGGTTCTAACTATGGCTACACCTTC.

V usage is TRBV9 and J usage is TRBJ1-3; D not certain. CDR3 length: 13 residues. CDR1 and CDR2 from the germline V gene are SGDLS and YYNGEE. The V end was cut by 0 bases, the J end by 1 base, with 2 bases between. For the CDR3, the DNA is TGTGCCAGCAGCGTAGGGTCTGGAAACACCATATATTTT. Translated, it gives CASSVGSGNTIYF. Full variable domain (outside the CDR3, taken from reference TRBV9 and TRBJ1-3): DSGVTQTPKHLITATGQRVTLRCSPRSGDLSVYWYQQSLDQGLQFLIQYYNGEERAKGNILERFSAQQFPDLHSELNLSSLELGDSALYFCASSVGSGNTIYFGEGSWLTVV.

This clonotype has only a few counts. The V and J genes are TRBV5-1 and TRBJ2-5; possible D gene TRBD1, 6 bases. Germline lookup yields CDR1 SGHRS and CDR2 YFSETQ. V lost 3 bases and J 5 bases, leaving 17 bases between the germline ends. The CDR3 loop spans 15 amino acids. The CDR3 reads CASSSDSFSGETQYF. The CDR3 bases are TGCGCCAGCAGCTCGGACAGTTTTTCAGGGGAGACCCAGTACTTC.

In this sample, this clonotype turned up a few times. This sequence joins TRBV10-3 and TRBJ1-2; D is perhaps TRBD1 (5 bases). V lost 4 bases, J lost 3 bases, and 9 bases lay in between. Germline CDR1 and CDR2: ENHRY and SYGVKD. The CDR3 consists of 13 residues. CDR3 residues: CAISAAGDYGYTF. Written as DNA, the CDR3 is TGTGCCATCAGTGCAGCGGGGGACTATGGCTACACCTTC.

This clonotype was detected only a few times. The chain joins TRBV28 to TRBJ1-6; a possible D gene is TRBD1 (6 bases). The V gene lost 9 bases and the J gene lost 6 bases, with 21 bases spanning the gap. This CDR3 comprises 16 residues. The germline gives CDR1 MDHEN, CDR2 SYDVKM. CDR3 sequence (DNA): TGTGCCAGTGGGGAGGCCGGGAGGGGGATTAATTCACCCCTCCACTTT. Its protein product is CASGEAGRGINSPLHF.

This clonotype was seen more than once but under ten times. Here the CDR3 reads CASSHPGTWAPYGYTF. In nucleotides, the CDR3 is TGCGCCAGCAGCCACCCCGGGACCTGGGCTCCCTATGGCTACACCTTC. The chain joins TRBV4-1 to TRBJ1-2, with D possibly TRBD1 on 5 matching bases. The V and J ends lost 3 bases and 4 bases respectively, with 18 bases between them. The CDR3 runs 16 residues. The V gene's germline CDR1 is MGHRA and CDR2 YSYEKL.

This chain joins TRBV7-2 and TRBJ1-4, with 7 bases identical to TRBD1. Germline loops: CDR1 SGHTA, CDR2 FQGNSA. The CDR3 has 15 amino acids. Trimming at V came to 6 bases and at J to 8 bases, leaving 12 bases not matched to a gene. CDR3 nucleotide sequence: TGTGCCAGCAGTCTAGGAGGGGCAGGGGGGGAAAAACTGTTTTTT. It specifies CASSLGGAGGEKLFF.

CDR3 residues: CATGQPATNEKLFF. The CDR3, as DNA: TGTGCCACCGGACAGCCTGCAACTAATGAAAAACTGTTTTTT. The rearrangement uses TRBV10-3 and TRBJ1-4, with D perhaps matching TRBD1 (6 bases). Germline V gives CDR1 ENHRY, CDR2 SYGVKD. The CDR3 is 14 residues long. The ends were cut back, 10 bases at V and 0 bases at J, with 12 bases in the middle.